The clone carrying this T cell receptor (beta chain) was found once. Its antigen is not identified. The sample is drawn from a study of cytomegalovirus exposure and HLA in healthy donors. Overall study findings and caveats: The study recorded over 150 TCR beta chains that were cytomegalovirus-associated. Cytomegalovirus status was reportedly diagnosed by the classifier with high sensitivity and specificity.

This CDR3 comprises 17 residues. J lost 4 bases, V lost 1 base, and 10 bases had no gene match. Germline lookup yields CDR1 LGHNA and CDR2 YSLEER. Some clones are missing from TCRdb's copy, which holds only in-frame ones; the method was immunoSEQ multiplex PCR. The sample has about 280,000 clones; 88% are singletons. This receptor was taken from a woman under 30 in good health and CMV-seronegative. Sequencing was done on a sample of PBMCs. The chain employs TRBV4-3 and TRBJ2-7, with 10 bases lining up with TRBD2. DNA of the CDR3: TGCGCCAGCAGCCAAGGGTCTGCTAGCGGGAGTCCGTACGAGCAGTACTTC. It yields the protein CASSQGSASGSPYEQYF.